Below are 5 T cell receptor beta chains sequenced from a single sample in a study of metastatic and nonmetastatic thyroid tumors. TCRdb re-analyzed the PCR reads through MiXCR. The data contain more than 20,000 clones, over 10% of them singletons. Each patient went into thyroid surgery without having received any treatment. Input material: blood. The receptors originated from a female donor with papillary thyroid cancer or a benign thyroid nodule (not recorded which). Some clones in this sample may be carry-over from other donors' samples.

The table lists this clone with many counts. V usage is TRBV30 and J usage is TRBJ1-1; D is perhaps TRBD1 (5 bases). Germline CDR1 and CDR2: GTSNPN and SVGIG (reference sequence). The germline V and J ends were trimmed by 0 bases and 3 bases, with 8 bases remaining between them. The CDR3 is 13 amino acids. The DNA of the CDR3 is TGTGCCTGGAGTGTACTAGGGGACACTGAAGCTTTCTTT. The encoded protein is CAWSVLGDTEAFF.

The gene calls are TRBV20-1 and TRBJ1-5, with TRBD1 as a possible D gene (6 bases). The CDR3 extends over 17 amino acids. Germline values: CDR1 DFQATT, CDR2 SNEGSKA (reference sequence). Deletions cut 3 bases from V and 2 bases from J, with 20 bases between. CDR3 sequence: CSASLPGGGHGNQPQHF. Written as DNA, the CDR3 is TGCAGTGCTAGTTTGCCGGGCGGGGGCCATGGCAATCAGCCCCAGCATTTT.

This clone was observed at least ten times. V and J are TRBV27 and TRBJ2-7; 13 bases agree with TRBD2. The germline gives CDR1 MNHEY, CDR2 SMNVEV (reference sequence). The CDR3 runs 15 residues. After removal of 1 base from V and 3 bases from J, the junction contained 0 bases not matched to a gene. The DNA of the CDR3 is TGTGCCAGCAGTTTATGGACTAGCGGGAGCTACGAGCAGTACTTC. This translates into CASSLWTSGSYEQYF.

The V gene is TRBV4-2, the J gene TRBJ2-6; D unclear. V was pared by 8 bases and J by 4 bases, with 21 bases between. The CDR3 has 17 amino acids. Germline CDR1 is LGHNA and CDR2 is YNFKEQ. The CDR3 protein is CASCPSAHMVGANVLTF. CDR3 in DNA: TGTGCCAGCTGCCCCTCGGCACACATGGTGGGGGCCAACGTCCTGACTTTC.

There are many counts of this clone. The chain carries TRBV2 and TRBJ2-2; 14 bases map to TRBD2. The junction had 17 bases not matched to a gene; V was cut back by 11 bases and J by 6 bases. Germline V CDR1 and CDR2: SNHLY, FYNNEI. This CDR3 is 18 amino acids long. CDR3 loop: CAGLRLAGGHQVAGELFF. Here the CDR3 DNA reads TGTGCCGGATTACGACTAGCGGGAGGGCACCAAGTCGCCGGGGAGCTGTTTTTT.